This T cell receptor (beta chain) was recorded in a study of memory CD4+ T cells and cytomegalovirus serostatus. The CDR3 runs to 13 residues. V was shortened by 2 bases and J by 13 bases, with 18 bases between the two germline ends. Germline CDR1 reads GTSNPN; CDR2 reads SVGIG (reference sequence). Clones were sequenced by immunoSEQ multiplex PCR, and TCRdb holds only the in-frame ones, with some missing. The data contain roughly 49,000 clones, roughly three quarters of them singletons. With regard to this clone: As yet, its antigen is unknown.

Broader study findings: Each of approximately 73 CMV-associated TCRbeta sequences occurred in one to five individuals.

Single viable CD3+CD4+CD8-CD45RO+ cells were sorted as the memory CD4+ T cells. This chain connects TRBV30 to TRBJ2-1; no clear D gene. Material for sequencing was memory CD4+ T cells from blood. The receptor comes from an adult in good health and CMV-seronegative. CDR3 sequence: CAWSRVDGEKQFF. CDR3 DNA: TGTGCCTGGAGTAGGGTGGACGGAGAGAAACAGTTCTTC.